The source of this T cell receptor (beta chain) is a study of blood T cell repertoires in COVID-19. This CDR3 contains 13 residues. J was trimmed by 9 bases and V by 6 bases; bases with no gene match: 8. Germline lookup yields CDR1 LNHDA and CDR2 SQIVND (reference sequence). The method was immunoSEQ multiplex PCR; TCRdb's version includes in-frame clones alone and lacks a portion of them. The repertoire holds around 190,000 clones, with 65% to 80% as singletons. This clone was observed a single time. This rearrangement joins TRBV19 to TRBJ2-1, with TRBD2 matching over 7 bases. The TCR originated in a woman in her forties or fifties with acute or convalescent COVID-19. Input material: peripheral blood. CDR3 nucleotide sequence: TGTGCCAGTAGGGGAGGGGTTGGGGCTGAGCAGTTCTTC. The encoded protein is CASRGGVGAEQFF. Combining the CDR3 with reference TRBV19 and TRBJ2-1 gives the whole variable domain DGGITQSPKYLFRKEGQNVTLSCEQNLNHDAMYWYRQDPGQGLRLIYYSQIVNDFQKGDIAEGYSVSREKKESFPLTVTSAQKNPTAFYLCASRGGVGAEQFFGPGTRLTVL.